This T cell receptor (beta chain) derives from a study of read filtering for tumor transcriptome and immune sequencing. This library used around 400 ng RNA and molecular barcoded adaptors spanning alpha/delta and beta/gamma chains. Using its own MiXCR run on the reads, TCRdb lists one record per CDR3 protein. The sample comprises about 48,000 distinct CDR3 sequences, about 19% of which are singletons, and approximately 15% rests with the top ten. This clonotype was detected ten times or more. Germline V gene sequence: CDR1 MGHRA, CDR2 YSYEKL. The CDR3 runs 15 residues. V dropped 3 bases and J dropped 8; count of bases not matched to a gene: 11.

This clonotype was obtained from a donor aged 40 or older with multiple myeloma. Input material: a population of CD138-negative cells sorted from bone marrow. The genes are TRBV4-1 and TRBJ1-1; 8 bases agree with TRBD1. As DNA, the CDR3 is TGCGCCAGCAGCCATCCCGGACAGGGTTGGTTCGAAGCTTTCTTT. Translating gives CASSHPGQGWFEAFF.